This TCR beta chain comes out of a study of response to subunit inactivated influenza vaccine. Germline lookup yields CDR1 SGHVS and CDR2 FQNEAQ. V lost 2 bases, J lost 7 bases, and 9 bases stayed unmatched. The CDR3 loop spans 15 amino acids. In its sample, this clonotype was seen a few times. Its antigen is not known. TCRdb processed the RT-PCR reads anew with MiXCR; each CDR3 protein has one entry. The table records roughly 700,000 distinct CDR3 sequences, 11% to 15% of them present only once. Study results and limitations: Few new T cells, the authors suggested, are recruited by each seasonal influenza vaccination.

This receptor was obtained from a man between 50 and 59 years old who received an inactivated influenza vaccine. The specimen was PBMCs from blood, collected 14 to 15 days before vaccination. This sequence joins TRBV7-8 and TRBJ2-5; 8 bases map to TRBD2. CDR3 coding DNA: TGTGCCAGCAGCTTAATGGCGGGAGGACTGGGGACCCAGTACTTC. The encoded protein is CASSLMAGGLGTQYF.